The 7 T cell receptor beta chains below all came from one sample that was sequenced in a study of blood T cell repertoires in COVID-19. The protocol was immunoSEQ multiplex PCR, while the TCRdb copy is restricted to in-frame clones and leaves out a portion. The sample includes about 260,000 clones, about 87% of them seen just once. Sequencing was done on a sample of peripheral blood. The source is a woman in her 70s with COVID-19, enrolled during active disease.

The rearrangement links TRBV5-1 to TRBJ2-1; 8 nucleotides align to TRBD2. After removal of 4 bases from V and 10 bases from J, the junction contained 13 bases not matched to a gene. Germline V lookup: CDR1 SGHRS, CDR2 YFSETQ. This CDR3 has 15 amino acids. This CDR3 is CASSLRTSRAMEQFF. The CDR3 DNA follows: TGCGCCAGCAGCCTGCGGACTAGCAGGGCCATGGAGCAGTTCTTC.

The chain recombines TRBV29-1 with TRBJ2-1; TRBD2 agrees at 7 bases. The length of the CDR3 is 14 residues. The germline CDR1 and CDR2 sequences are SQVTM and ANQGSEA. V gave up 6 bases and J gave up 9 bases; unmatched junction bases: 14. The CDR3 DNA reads TGCAGCGTCGCGAAACTAGCGACCCAGACTGAGCAGTTCTTC. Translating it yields CSVAKLATQTEQFF.

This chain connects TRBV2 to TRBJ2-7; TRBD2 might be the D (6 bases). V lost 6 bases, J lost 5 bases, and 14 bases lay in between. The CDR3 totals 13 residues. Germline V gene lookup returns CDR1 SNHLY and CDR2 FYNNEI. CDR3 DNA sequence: TGTGCCAGCAGATCGGGACTTTATAACGAGCAGTACTTC. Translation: CASRSGLYNEQYF. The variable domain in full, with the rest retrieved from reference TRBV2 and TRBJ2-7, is EPEVTQTPSHQVTQMGQEVILRCVPISNHLYFYWYRQILGQKVEFLVSFYNNEISEKSEIFDDQFSVERPDGSNFTLKIRSTKLEDSAMYFCASRSGLYNEQYFGPGTRLTVT.

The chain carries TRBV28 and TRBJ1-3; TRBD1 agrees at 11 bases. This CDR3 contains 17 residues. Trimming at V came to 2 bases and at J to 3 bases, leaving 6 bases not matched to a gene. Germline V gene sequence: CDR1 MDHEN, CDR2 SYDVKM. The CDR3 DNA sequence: TGTGCCAGCAGTTTAAGGGGACAGGGGGTCCGTGGAAACACCATATATTTT. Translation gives CASSLRGQGVRGNTIYF.

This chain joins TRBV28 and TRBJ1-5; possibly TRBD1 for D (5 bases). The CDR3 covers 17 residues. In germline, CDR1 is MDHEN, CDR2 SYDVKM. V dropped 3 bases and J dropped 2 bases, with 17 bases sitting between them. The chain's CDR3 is CASSLGFRYRRNQPQHF. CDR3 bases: TGTGCCAGCAGTTTGGGTTTTCGGTACAGGCGCAATCAGCCCCAGCATTTT.

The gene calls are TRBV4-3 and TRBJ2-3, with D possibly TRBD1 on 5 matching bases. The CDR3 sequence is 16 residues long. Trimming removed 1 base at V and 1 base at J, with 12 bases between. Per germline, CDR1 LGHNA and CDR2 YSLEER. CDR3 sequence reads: CASSQGGPGGTDTQYF. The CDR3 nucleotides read TGCGCCAGCAGCCAAGGGGGCCCAGGAGGCACAGATACGCAGTATTTT.

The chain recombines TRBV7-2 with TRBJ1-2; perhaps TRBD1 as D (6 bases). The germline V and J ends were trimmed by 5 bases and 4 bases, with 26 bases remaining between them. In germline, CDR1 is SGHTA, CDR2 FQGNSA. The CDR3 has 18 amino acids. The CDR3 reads CASSIDLEGQLWGYGYTF. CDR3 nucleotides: TGTGCCAGCAGCATCGACTTAGAGGGACAATTGTGGGGCTATGGCTACACCTTC.